In its sample, the clone carrying this T cell receptor beta chain was seen many times. This record comes from a study of blood T cells in healthy people across ages. Through a sample-barcoded 5' primer and a J-beta primer mix, a second PCR was run for roughly 7 to 12 cycles. TCRdb used MiXCR to reprocess the 5' RACE reads, holding one entry per CDR3 protein. The sample consists of some 710,000 distinct CDR3 sequences, around 50% of them appearing once. The CDR3 totals 15 residues. Germline CDR1 reads SGHVS; CDR2 reads FQNEAQ. Trimming stripped 1 base from V and 1 base from J, with 10 bases between. Source material: blood. The origin of this receptor is an older man in good health. The chain carries TRBV7-8 and TRBJ1-1; D gene uncertain. CDR3 sequence: CASSLEGRQNTEAFF. DNA for the CDR3: TGTGCCAGCAGCTTAGAGGGCAGGCAGAACACTGAAGCTTTCTTT.